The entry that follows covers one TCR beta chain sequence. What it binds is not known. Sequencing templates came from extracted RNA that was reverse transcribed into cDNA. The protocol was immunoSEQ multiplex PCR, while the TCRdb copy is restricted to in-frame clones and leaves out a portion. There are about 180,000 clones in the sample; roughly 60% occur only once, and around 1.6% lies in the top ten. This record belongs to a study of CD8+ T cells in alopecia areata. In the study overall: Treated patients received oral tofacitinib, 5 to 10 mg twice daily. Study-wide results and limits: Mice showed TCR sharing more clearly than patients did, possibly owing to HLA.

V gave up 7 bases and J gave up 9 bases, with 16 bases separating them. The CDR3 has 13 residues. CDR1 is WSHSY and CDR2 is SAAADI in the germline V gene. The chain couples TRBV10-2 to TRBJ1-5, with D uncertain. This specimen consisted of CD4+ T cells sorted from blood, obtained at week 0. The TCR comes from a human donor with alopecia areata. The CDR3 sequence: CASTGTAVGPQHF. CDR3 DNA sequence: TGCGCCAGCACTGGAACAGCAGTTGGGCCCCAGCATTTT.